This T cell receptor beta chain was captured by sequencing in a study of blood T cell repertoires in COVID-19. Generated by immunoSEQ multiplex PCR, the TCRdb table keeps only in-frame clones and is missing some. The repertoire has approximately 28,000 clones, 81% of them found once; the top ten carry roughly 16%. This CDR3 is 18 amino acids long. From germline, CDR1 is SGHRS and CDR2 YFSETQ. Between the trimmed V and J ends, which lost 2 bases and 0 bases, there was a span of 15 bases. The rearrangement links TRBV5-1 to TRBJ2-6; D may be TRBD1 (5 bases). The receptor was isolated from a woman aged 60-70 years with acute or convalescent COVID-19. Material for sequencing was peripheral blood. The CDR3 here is CASSFFDSDNSGANVLTF. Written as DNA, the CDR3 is TGCGCCAGCAGCTTCTTTGATTCGGACAACTCTGGGGCCAACGTCCTGACTTTC. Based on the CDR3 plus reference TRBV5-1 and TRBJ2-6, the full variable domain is KAGVTQTPRYLIKTRGQQVTLSCSPISGHRSVSWYQQTPGQGLQFLFEYFSETQRNKGNFPGRFSGRQFSNSRSEMNVSTLELGDSALYLCASSFFDSDNSGANVLTFGAGSRLTVL.